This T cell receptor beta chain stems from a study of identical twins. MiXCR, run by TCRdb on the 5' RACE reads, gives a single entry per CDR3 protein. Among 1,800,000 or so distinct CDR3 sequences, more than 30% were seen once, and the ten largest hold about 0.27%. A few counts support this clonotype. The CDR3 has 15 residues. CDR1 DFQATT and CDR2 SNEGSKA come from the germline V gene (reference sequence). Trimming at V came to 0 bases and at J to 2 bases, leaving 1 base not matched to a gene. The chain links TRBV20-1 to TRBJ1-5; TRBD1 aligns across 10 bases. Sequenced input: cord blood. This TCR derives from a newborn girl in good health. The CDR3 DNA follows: TGCAGTGCTAGAGAAGGGACAGGGGGCAATCAGCCCCAGCATTTT. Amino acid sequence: CSAREGTGGNQPQHF.